The 30 T cell receptor beta chains reported below all come from one sample, sequenced in a study of cytomegalovirus exposure and HLA in healthy donors. PCR was performed using 60 Vbeta and 13 Jbeta primers. Measured with immunoSEQ multiplex PCR; TCRdb has only the in-frame clones, and not every one. The sample includes around 100,000 clones, over 60% of them seen just once. The sequenced sample was PBMCs. The receptor set was obtained from a man aged 25-40 years in good health and CMV-seropositive.

The rearrangement joins TRBV7-2 to TRBJ2-1; 10 nucleotides align to TRBD2. J gave up 7 bases and V 1 base, and 4 bases lay outside the gene matches. Germline V gene data show CDR1 as SGHTA and CDR2 as FQGNSA. CDR3 size: 15 residues. The chain's CDR3 is CASSLERGGRNEQFF. The CDR3 nucleotides read TGTGCCAGCAGCTTAGAGCGGGGGGGACGGAATGAGCAGTTCTTC. The whole variable domain, filled in from reference TRBV7-2 and TRBJ2-1, reads GAGVSQSPSNKVTEKGKDVELRCDPISGHTALYWYRQSLGQGLEFLIYFQGNSAPDKSGLPSDRFSAERTGGSVSTLTIQRTQQEDSAVYLCASSLERGGRNEQFFGPGTRLTVL.

The chain carries TRBV2 and TRBJ2-7, with 8 bases matching TRBD1. The V segment lost 3 bases and the J segment 2 bases; nucleotides outside the gene matches: 6. Germline CDR1 is SNHLY and CDR2 is FYNNEI. The CDR3 has 15 residues. CDR3 loop: CASSDTDRVTYEQYF. The CDR3, as DNA: TGTGCCAGCAGTGACACGGACAGGGTGACCTACGAGCAGTACTTC.

The rearrangement joins TRBV4-1 to TRBJ1-1, with 11 nucleotides matching TRBD1. Germline lookup yields CDR1 MGHRA and CDR2 YSYEKL. Losses at the gene ends were 0 bases for V and 8 bases for J; bases not matched to a gene: 14. This CDR3 contains 18 residues. This CDR3 reads CASSQDRTGGRRGGEAFF. The CDR3, as DNA: TGCGCCAGCAGCCAAGATAGGACAGGGGGCCGGAGGGGGGGCGAAGCTTTCTTT.

This clone appeared a single time. This chain links TRBV18 with TRBJ2-1, with a possible D match to TRBD1 (6 bases). CDR1 and CDR2 (germline): KGHSH, LQKENI. Trimming took off 6 bases at V and 2 bases at J, with 17 bases between the two ends. CDR3 length: 16 residues. CDR3 DNA sequence: TGTGCCAGCTCTGGAATCAACAGGGACCCCTACAATGAGCAGTTCTTC. This codes for CASSGINRDPYNEQFF.

J is TRBJ2-7 and V is TRBV28; TRBD1 matches 8 bases. The CDR3 is 14 residues long. In germline, CDR1 is MDHEN, CDR2 SYDVKM. V gave up 8 bases and J gave up 3 bases; unmatched junction bases: 9. The CDR3 loop reads CASGNTGGYYEQYF. The DNA for the CDR3 is TGTGCCAGCGGGAATACAGGGGGTTACTACGAGCAGTACTTC.

The chain's CDR3 is CASSAPSSGDNEQFF. The CDR3 DNA is TGTGCCAGCAGCGCCCCTTCGTCGGGGGACAATGAGCAGTTCTTC. This chain uses TRBV9 with TRBJ2-1, with a weak D call TRBD2 (6 bases). This CDR3 comprises 15 residues. The V end lost 3 bases, the J end lost 5 bases, and 15 bases lay between the germline ends. Germline V gives CDR1 SGDLS, CDR2 YYNGEE.

The chain combines TRBV6-5 with TRBJ1-6, with TRBD1 as a possible D gene (6 bases). Trimming shortened V by 2 bases and J by 8 bases, and 16 bases separated the two germline ends. The germline CDR1 and CDR2 sequences are MNHEY and SVGAGI. The CDR3 is 16 amino acids. CDR3 region: CASSYKGVLGDSPLHF. The CDR3 bases are TGTGCCAGCAGTTACAAGGGGGTTTTGGGGGATTCACCCCTCCACTTT.

V is TRBV27 and J is TRBJ2-7, with TRBD2 matching 9 bases. Trimming cost V 2 bases and J 6 bases; bases outside gene matches: 2. The germline V gene encodes CDR1 MNHEY and CDR2 SMNVEV (reference sequence). The CDR3 loop spans 13 amino acids. The CDR3 protein is CASSLAGGSEQYF. Here the CDR3 DNA reads TGTGCCAGCAGTTTAGCGGGGGGGAGCGAGCAGTACTTC.

The gene calls are TRBV5-1 and TRBJ1-1; D gene uncertain. The V gene's germline CDR1 is SGHRS and CDR2 YFSETQ. Trimming shortened V by 0 bases and J by 5 bases, and 8 bases separated the two germline ends. This CDR3 spans 13 amino acids. The CDR3 nucleotides read TGCGCCAGCAGCTTGGGACAAAAAACTGAAGCTTTCTTT. Protein sequence: CASSLGQKTEAFF.

The gene calls are TRBV6-5 and TRBJ1-2; D not certain. From germline, CDR1 is MNHEY and CDR2 SVGAGI. CDR3 length: 12 amino acids. Trimming pared 4 bases from V and 4 bases from J, leaving 7 bases between. The CDR3 nucleotides are TGTGCCAGCAGTTCGCCCGGCTATGGCTACACCTTC. Protein sequence: CASSSPGYGYTF.

The V call is TRBV19, the J call TRBJ2-5, with D tentatively TRBD2 (5 bases). Trimming removed 2 bases at V and 5 bases at J, with 24 bases between. The CDR3 has 18 amino acids. The germline gives CDR1 LNHDA, CDR2 SQIVND (reference sequence). The CDR3 loop reads CASSIRWRGSKGLETQYF. The CDR3 DNA follows: TGTGCCAGTAGTATAAGGTGGAGAGGGTCAAAAGGTCTGGAGACCCAGTACTTC.

The gene calls are TRBV19 and TRBJ2-5, with D maybe TRBD2 (6 bases). With 6 bases removed from V and 6 bases from J, the gap between germline ends came to 14 bases. This CDR3 has 13 amino acids. The germline gives CDR1 LNHDA, CDR2 SQIVND (reference sequence). The chain's CDR3 is CASSKGGVQTQYF. The CDR3 DNA is TGTGCCAGTAGCAAAGGAGGGGTCCAGACCCAGTACTTC.

This clone was observed a single time. This chain uses TRBV6-4 with TRBJ2-6; TRBD1 matches at 10 bases. Germline V lookup: CDR1 MRHNA, CDR2 SNTAGT. The J segment lost 0 bases and the V segment lost 4 bases, leaving 0 bases of the junction unmatched. The CDR3 runs to 16 residues. The CDR3 nucleotides read TGTGCCAGCAGTGGGACAGGGGGCTCTGGGGCCAACGTCCTGACTTTC. Translation: CASSGTGGSGANVLTF.

The chain recombines TRBV30 with TRBJ1-6, with D maybe TRBD1 (6 bases). In germline, CDR1 is GTSNPN, CDR2 SVGIG (reference sequence). Trimming pared 5 bases from V and 10 bases from J, leaving 15 bases between. The length of the CDR3 is 13 residues. The CDR3, as DNA: TGTGCCTGGGGCAGGGGAGAGGGCTCACCCCTCCACTTT. It encodes CAWGRGEGSPLHF.

The rearrangement links TRBV27 to TRBJ2-1; D unclear. V lost 4 bases and J 0 bases, leaving 4 bases between the germline ends. CDR1 and CDR2 from the germline V gene are MNHEY and SMNVEV (reference sequence). The CDR3 spans 13 residues. CDR3 sequence reads: CASSYNSYNEQFF. The CDR3 bases are TGTGCCAGCAGTTATAACTCCTACAATGAGCAGTTCTTC.

The CDR3 DNA reads TGCAGCGTTGCGTACGGGGGGCGGGAAGAGACCCAGTACTTC. Translating it yields CSVAYGGREETQYF. V usage is TRBV29-1 and J usage is TRBJ2-5; maybe TRBD2 (7 bases). CDR1 is SQVTM and CDR2 is ANQGSEA in the germline V gene. This CDR3 spans 14 amino acids. V was shortened by 4 bases and J by 3 bases, with 15 bases between the two germline ends.

The chain employs TRBV29-1 and TRBJ1-5; 9 positions match TRBD1. The CDR3 sequence is 14 residues long. J gave up 7 bases and V 6 bases, and 10 bases lay outside the gene matches. Germline V gene lookup returns CDR1 SQVTM and CDR2 ANQGSEA. The CDR3 nucleotides read TGCAGCGTGGGAACAGGGGGCGTAGGGCAGCCCCAGCATTTT. This codes for CSVGTGGVGQPQHF.

This clone occurred many times. The V call is TRBV28, the J call TRBJ2-1; 8 bases map to TRBD2. From germline, CDR1 is MDHEN and CDR2 SYDVKM. The V gene end was trimmed by 5 bases and the J gene end by 2 bases; junction bases not matched to a gene: 5. This CDR3 is 15 amino acids long. The CDR3 DNA follows: TGTGCCAGCAGTCTACTAGCGGATGCCTACAATGAGCAGTTCTTC. Its translation: CASSLLADAYNEQFF.

V usage is TRBV21-1 and J usage is TRBJ2-1; the D call TRBD2 from the table was never checked on the DNA. TRBV21-1 is an annotated pseudogene. The CDR3 extends over 16 amino acids. The chain's CDR3 is CASSKKKQGGTPEQFF. Here the CDR3 DNA reads TGTGCCAGCAGCAAGAAGAAACAGGGAGGGACCCCGGAGCAGTTCTTC.

This chain connects TRBV2 to TRBJ1-2; TRBD1 aligns across 7 bases. The CDR3 is made up of 15 amino acids. CDR1 and CDR2 (germline): SNHLY, FYNNEI. Unmatched junction bases numbered 13, after V lost 7 bases and J lost 5 bases. CDR3: CASKMTGTVGYGYTF. The CDR3 region has the DNA TGTGCCAGCAAGATGACAGGGACCGTTGGGTATGGCTACACCTTC. Using reference TRBV2 and TRBJ1-2 for the parts outside the CDR3, the full variable domain is EPEVTQTPSHQVTQMGQEVILRCVPISNHLYFYWYRQILGQKVEFLVSFYNNEISEKSEIFDDQFSVERPDGSNFTLKIRSTKLEDSAMYFCASKMTGTVGYGYTFGSGTRLTVV.

This clone was seen only once. The CDR3 nucleotides are TGTGCCAGCAGCCTAGTGGGAGGGGTCCGGGGAGTTCCAAACACTGAAGCTTTCTTT. It is translated as CASSLVGGVRGVPNTEAFF. The V gene is TRBV13, the J gene TRBJ1-1; D perhaps matches TRBD1 (5 bases). The CDR3 consists of 19 residues. Germline V gene sequence: CDR1 PRHDT, CDR2 FYEKMQ (reference sequence). The germline V and J ends were trimmed by 5 bases and 2 bases, with 27 bases remaining between them.

The chain couples TRBV4-3 to TRBJ2-5, with 8 bases identical to TRBD1. There are 14 residues in the CDR3. V gave up 1 base and J gave up 11 bases; unmatched junction bases: 9. Per germline, CDR1 LGHNA and CDR2 YSLEER. As DNA, the CDR3 is TGCGCCAGCAGCCAAGGCGACAGGGGAAGACAGCAGTACTTC. It specifies CASSQGDRGRQQYF.

The V and J genes are TRBV28 and TRBJ1-2; TRBD1 matches at 9 bases. Germline CDR1 and CDR2: MDHEN and SYDVKM. The length of the CDR3 is 12 residues. Trimming took 8 bases from V and 7 from J; bases not matched to a gene: 5. The DNA of the CDR3 is TGTGCCAGCCAACAGGGGGCTGGTGGCTACACCTTC. Translation: CASQQGAGGYTF.

Comments on this clone: One end of the junction does not line up with germline, which may come from a read error. The chain recombines TRBV10-2 with TRBJ2-7; D not resolved. CDR1 and CDR2 from the germline V gene are WSHSY and SAAADI. The CDR3 spans 11 residues. The CDR3 nucleotides are TGCGCCAGCAGTGAGTCAAGAGGCCAAATGTTC. It translates to CASSESRGQMF.

The rearrangement joins TRBV4-1 to TRBJ1-2; D remains unclear. Germline CDR1 is MGHRA and CDR2 is YSYEKL. This CDR3 is built from 19 residues. V lost 2 bases, J lost 0 bases, and 22 bases lay in between. The CDR3 spells CASSQLRPRAGYANYGYTF. CDR3 in DNA: TGCGCCAGCAGCCAACTCAGGCCTAGGGCGGGCTACGCTAACTATGGCTACACCTTC.

The rearrangement joins TRBV5-1 to TRBJ1-2; TRBD1 agrees at 12 bases. The CDR3 is 18 amino acids. CDR1 is SGHRS, CDR2 YFSETQ, per germline. After removal of 2 bases from V and 4 bases from J, the junction contained 12 bases not matched to a gene. The CDR3: CASSFLSPGTGGFYGYTF. The CDR3, as DNA: TGCGCCAGCAGCTTTTTAAGTCCCGGGACAGGGGGCTTCTATGGCTACACCTTC.

This chain links TRBV5-4 with TRBJ2-5, with D maybe TRBD2 (7 bases). Germline V gene data show CDR1 as SGHNT and CDR2 as YYREEE (reference sequence). V was shortened by 1 base and J by 4 bases, with 17 bases between the two germline ends. The length of the CDR3 is 16 residues. Here the CDR3 reads CASSLNSGEGGETQYF. DNA of the CDR3: TGTGCCAGCAGCTTGAACAGCGGGGAAGGGGGAGAGACCCAGTACTTC.

The V and J genes are TRBV5-1 and TRBJ2-5; 8 nucleotides align to TRBD1. The ends lost 5 bases at V and 5 bases at J; junction bases unmatched: 5. The CDR3 has 13 residues. CDR1 is SGHRS, CDR2 YFSETQ, per germline. CDR3 nucleotides: TGCGCCAGCAGGCAGACAGGGGAGGAGACCCAGTACTTC. This encodes CASRQTGEETQYF.

The chain recombines TRBV7-9 with TRBJ2-1, with a tentative D call TRBD1 (6 bases). This CDR3 comprises 17 residues. Trimming removed 1 base at V and 3 bases at J, with 16 bases between. The germline CDR1 and CDR2 sequences are SEHNR and FQNEAQ (reference sequence). The CDR3 reads CASSLGNPGHIYNEQFF. For the CDR3, the DNA is TGTGCCAGCAGCTTAGGAAACCCGGGACACATCTACAATGAGCAGTTCTTC.

The gene calls are TRBV7-2 and TRBJ2-7; 12 bases agree with TRBD2. Unmatched junction bases numbered 8, after V lost 5 bases and J lost 6 bases. This CDR3 spans 15 amino acids. CDR1 SGHTA and CDR2 FQGNSA come from the germline V gene. CDR3 DNA sequence: TGTGCCAGCAGCCTCGGACTAGCGGGGACTCGCGAGCAGTACTTC. This encodes CASSLGLAGTREQYF.